The 22 T cell receptor beta chains reported below all come from one sample, sequenced in a study of blood T cells in healthy people across ages. PCR was performed a second time for roughly 7 to 12 cycles using a sample-barcoded 5' primer and a J-beta primer mix. TCRdb reprocessed the 5' RACE reads via MiXCR and lists one record per CDR3 protein. The repertoire holds around 1.5 million distinct CDR3 sequences, with about 40% as singletons. Sequencing was done on a sample of blood. Receptors originate from a woman younger than 35 in good health.

This clonotype was detected only once. CDR3 nucleotides: TGTGCCTGGAGTGTGTTAGCGGGGGGACCGGGTCCCCAGTACTTC. It encodes CAWSVLAGGPGPQYF. The chain is built from TRBV30 and TRBJ2-5, with 10 bases aligning to TRBD2. From germline, CDR1 is GTSNPN and CDR2 SVGIG (reference sequence). Losses at the gene ends were 0 bases for V and 9 bases for J; bases not matched to a gene: 10. The CDR3 has 15 residues. The variable domain in full, completed from reference TRBV30 and TRBJ2-5, reads SQTIHQWPATLVQPVGSPLSLECTVEGTSNPNLYWYRQAAGRGLQLLFYSVGIGQISSEVPQNLSASRPQDRQFILSSKKLLLSDSGFYLCAWSVLAGGPGPQYFGPGTRLLVL.

The chain combines TRBV7-9 with TRBJ2-5; possibly TRBD2 for D (7 bases). The CDR3 consists of 13 residues. Germline CDR1 reads SEHNR; CDR2 reads FQNEAQ (reference sequence). The V gene lost 6 bases and the J gene lost 4 bases, with 12 bases spanning the gap. The CDR3 loop reads CASRGGERETQYF. CDR3 nucleotide sequence: TGTGCCAGCAGAGGGGGGGAGCGAGAGACCCAGTACTTC.

This clonotype appeared a few times. The chain is built from TRBV6-1 and TRBJ1-1; D might be TRBD1 (5 bases). The CDR3 length is 14 residues. The ends were cut back, 2 bases at V and 0 bases at J, with 7 bases in the middle. Germline V lookup: CDR1 MNHNS, CDR2 SASEGT. Written as DNA, the CDR3 is TGTGCCAGCAGTGAATGGGGCATGAACACTGAAGCTTTCTTT. Amino acids: CASSEWGMNTEAFF.

This clonotype appeared a few times. Here the CDR3 reads CASSKGEALSADTQYF. For the CDR3, the DNA is TGTGCCAGCAGTAAGGGGGAGGCGCTTTCCGCAGATACGCAGTATTTT. The rearrangement links TRBV6-5 to TRBJ2-3; TRBD1 or TRBD2 may be the D gene (6 bases each). The CDR3 contains 16 residues. Per the germline V gene, CDR1 is MNHEY and CDR2 is SVGAGI. Trimming shortened V by 5 bases and J by 4 bases, and 19 bases separated the two germline ends.

V gene TRBV6-5 combines with J gene TRBJ1-1, with unresolved D. The V end lost 0 bases, the J end lost 11 bases, and 13 bases lay between the germline ends. The CDR3 runs 13 residues. CDR1 is MNHEY, CDR2 SVGAGI, per germline. The CDR3 DNA follows: TGTGCCAGCAGTTACTCCGGACGGTTAGGGGCTTTCTTT. It yields the protein CASSYSGRLGAFF.

The chain employs TRBV27 and TRBJ2-7; D unresolved. Per germline, CDR1 MNHEY and CDR2 SMNVEV (reference sequence). Trimming left V 2 bases short and J 4 bases short, with 15 bases between. The CDR3 extends over 15 amino acids. The CDR3 sequence is CASSLVVATGYEQYF. The CDR3 bases are TGTGCCAGCAGTTTAGTTGTAGCTACCGGGTACGAGCAGTACTTC.

The V and J genes are TRBV9 and TRBJ2-7; possibly TRBD1 or TRBD2 for D (5 bases each). Trimming stripped 4 bases from V and 0 bases from J, with 14 bases between. Germline V gene data show CDR1 as SGDLS and CDR2 as YYNGEE. The CDR3 extends over 15 amino acids. The CDR3 nucleotides read TGTGCCAGCAGCCGAGGGGACCATCTCTCCTACGAGCAGTACTTC. It is translated as CASSRGDHLSYEQYF.

Comments on this clonotype: The CDR3 end shows no conserved phenylalanine or tryptophan, and so a read error is likely. The chain joins TRBV5-1 to TRBJ2-7, with D possibly TRBD1 on 6 matching bases. V lost 4 bases, J lost 4 bases, and 24 bases lay in between. Per the germline V gene, CDR1 is SGHRS and CDR2 is YFSETQ. The CDR3 spans 17 residues. CDR3 amino acids: CASSRGNPGHFLYEQYL. The CDR3 coding sequence is TGCGCCAGCAGCAGGGGAAATCCGGGACATTTCCTATACGAGCAGTACTTG.

There are a few counts of this clonotype. The gene calls are TRBV6-2 or TRBV6-3 and TRBJ2-1, with D perhaps matching TRBD2 (5 bases). The CDR3 consists of 14 residues. Deletions cut 2 bases from V and 2 bases from J, with 7 bases between. Germline CDR1 reads MNHEY; CDR2 reads SVGEGT. CDR3: CASSYKLAYNEQFF. As DNA, the CDR3 is TGTGCCAGCAGTTACAAACTAGCCTACAATGAGCAGTTCTTC.

CDR3 sequence reads: CASSSTTDYEQYF. CDR3 bases: TGTGCCAGCAGTTCGACGACAGACTACGAGCAGTACTTC. The rearrangement links TRBV12-3 or TRBV12-4 to TRBJ2-7; a weak D match, TRBD1 (5 bases). Trimming removed 4 bases from V and 3 bases from J, with 10 bases in between. The CDR3 runs 13 residues.

The chain couples TRBV7-9 to TRBJ2-7, with D possibly TRBD1 on 6 matching bases. The CDR3 has 15 amino acids. Germline-derived CDR1 and CDR2 are SEHNR and FQNEAQ (reference sequence). Trimming shortened V by 4 bases and J by 2 bases, and 15 bases separated the two germline ends. CDR3 amino acids: CASSSEYRDPYEQYF. The CDR3 coding sequence is TGTGCCAGCAGCTCCGAATACAGGGACCCCTACGAGCAGTACTTC.

The rearrangement joins TRBV2 to TRBJ1-4; D possibly corresponds to TRBD1 (5 bases). The CDR3 spans 13 residues. The V end lost 6 bases, the J end lost 8 bases, and 13 bases lay between the germline ends. The V gene's germline CDR1 is SNHLY and CDR2 FYNNEI. The DNA for the CDR3 is TGTGCCAGCAGGGTGGAGGGGAACGAAAAACTGTTTTTT. This codes for CASRVEGNEKLFF.

A few counts support this clonotype. V and J are TRBV24-1 and TRBJ2-5; D assignment may be TRBD1 or TRBD2 (5 bases each). The CDR3 contains 17 residues. Trimming shortened V by 3 bases and J by 1 base, and 17 bases separated the two germline ends. In germline, CDR1 is KGHDR, CDR2 SFDVKD. Written as DNA, the CDR3 is TGTGCCACCAGTGATCGATCCGGGACGAAGCCCCAAGAGACCCAGTACTTC. Its translation: CATSDRSGTKPQETQYF.

With regard to this clonotype: Germline is not matched at one junction end, which may reflect a read error. The chain carries TRBV28 and TRBJ2-7, with D unclear. The germline CDR1 and CDR2 sequences are MDHEN and SYDVKM. This CDR3 spans 14 amino acids. The CDR3 protein is CACSFAGSSYEQYF. CDR3 coding DNA: TGTGCCTGCAGTTTCGCCGGTAGCTCCTACGAGCAGTACTTC.

The DNA for the CDR3 is TGTGCCAGCAGCTTGATAGGGACAGGGGTCGAGCAGTACTTC. Translated: CASSLIGTGVEQYF. The chain employs TRBV5-5 and TRBJ2-5, with 10 nucleotides matching TRBD1. Gene TRBJ2-7 matches the end of the DNA better, so the J call may be wrong. Germline lookup yields CDR1 SGHKS and CDR2 YYEKEE (reference sequence). The CDR3 covers 14 residues.

This clonotype has just one count. The chain has TRBV6-5 and TRBJ1-2, with 10 bases aligning to TRBD1. The length of the CDR3 is 14 residues. The germline CDR1 and CDR2 sequences are MNHEY and SVGAGI. The V gene end was trimmed by 4 bases and the J gene end by 8 bases; junction bases not matched to a gene: 7. This CDR3 reads CASSFDRGPEGYTF. In DNA form, the CDR3 reads TGTGCCAGCAGTTTCGACAGGGGGCCGGAGGGCTACACCTTC.

The sample holds a few counts of this clonotype. The chain carries TRBV12-3 or TRBV12-4 and TRBJ2-7; 7 bases map to TRBD1. This CDR3 is built from 15 residues. The V gene end was trimmed by 5 bases and the J gene end by 6 bases; junction bases not matched to a gene: 13. This chain's CDR3 is CASSKRDREASEQYF. Written as DNA, the CDR3 is TGTGCCAGCAGTAAAAGGGACAGAGAGGCTTCCGAGCAGTACTTC.

This clonotype has only a few counts. The rearrangement links TRBV20-1 to TRBJ2-1, with 9 bases lining up with TRBD2. TRBJ2-7 explains the end of the DNA better; the J call may be wrong. This CDR3 region has 16 residues. CDR1 and CDR2 from the germline V gene are DFQATT and SNEGSKA (reference sequence). CDR3 coding DNA: TGCAGTGCTAGAGATTACGGGAGCGGGGGGCTTAATGAGCAGTACTTC. As protein: CSARDYGSGGLNEQYF.

On this clonotype itself: This could be a read error, since a much larger clone is one nucleotide away. The chain employs TRBV4-1 and TRBJ2-4, with TRBD1 as a possible D gene (6 bases). The CDR3 is 15 residues long. Germline CDR1 reads MGHRA; CDR2 reads YSYEKL. The CDR3 sequence: CVSSPRDIIENIQYF. Written as DNA, the CDR3 is TGCGTCAGCAGCCCCCGGGACATCATCGAAAACATTCAGTACTTC.

V and J are TRBV10-3 and TRBJ1-1; D is unclear. From germline, CDR1 is ENHRY and CDR2 SYGVKD. The V end lost 0 bases, the J end lost 8 bases, and 10 bases lay between the germline ends. CDR3 length equals 13 residues. The CDR3 here is CAISESRASEAFF. The DNA for the CDR3 is TGTGCCATCAGTGAGTCGCGCGCTAGCGAAGCTTTCTTT.

The chain employs TRBV30 and TRBJ1-5, with 7 bases aligning to TRBD1. The length of the CDR3 is 13 residues. Per the germline V gene, CDR1 is GTSNPN and CDR2 is SVGIG (reference sequence). Unmatched junction bases numbered 7, after V lost 5 bases and J lost 6 bases. This CDR3 is CAWQGDTGQPQHF. CDR3 nucleotide sequence: TGTGCCTGGCAGGGGGATACAGGTCAGCCCCAGCATTTT.

V is TRBV4-1 and J is TRBJ2-1, with 8 nucleotides matching TRBD2. J gave up 7 bases and V 3 bases, and 11 bases lay outside the gene matches. The CDR3 consists of 16 residues. Per the germline V gene, CDR1 is MGHRA and CDR2 is YSYEKL. The CDR3, as DNA: TGCGCCAGCAGCCAGATCGGACTAGCTAAGTTAAATGAGCAGTTCTTC. Translating it yields CASSQIGLAKLNEQFF.